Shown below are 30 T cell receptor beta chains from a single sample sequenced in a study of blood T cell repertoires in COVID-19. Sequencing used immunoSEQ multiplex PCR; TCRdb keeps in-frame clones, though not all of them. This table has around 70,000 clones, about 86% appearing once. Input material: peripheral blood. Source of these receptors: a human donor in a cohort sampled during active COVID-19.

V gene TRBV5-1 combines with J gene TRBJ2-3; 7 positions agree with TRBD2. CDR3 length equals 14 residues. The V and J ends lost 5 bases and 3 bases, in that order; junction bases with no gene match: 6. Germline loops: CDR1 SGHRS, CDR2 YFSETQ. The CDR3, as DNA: TGCGCCAGCAGGATCCTAGCGGATACAGATACGCAGTATTTT. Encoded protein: CASRILADTDTQYF.

The CDR3 DNA reads as TGTGCCAGCAGTTTGAAAGAGGGGGCGCCTGAAAAACTGTTTTTT. Residues: CASSLKEGAPEKLFF. This chain uses TRBV6-6 with TRBJ1-4, with TRBD1 matching over 7 bases. This CDR3 region has 15 residues. Germline CDR1 MNHNY, CDR2 SVGAGI (reference sequence). J gave up 7 bases and V 4 bases, and 9 bases lay outside the gene matches.

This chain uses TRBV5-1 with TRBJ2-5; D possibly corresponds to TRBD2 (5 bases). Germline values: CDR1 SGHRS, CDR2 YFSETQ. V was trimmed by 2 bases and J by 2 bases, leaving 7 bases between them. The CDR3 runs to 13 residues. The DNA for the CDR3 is TGCGCCAGCAGCTTTGGACTTCAAGAGACCCAGTACTTC. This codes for CASSFGLQETQYF.

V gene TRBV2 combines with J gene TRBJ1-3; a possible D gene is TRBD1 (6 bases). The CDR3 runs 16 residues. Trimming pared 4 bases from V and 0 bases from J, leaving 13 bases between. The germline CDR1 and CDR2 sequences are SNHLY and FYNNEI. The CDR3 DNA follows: TGTGCCAGCAGTGGACACAGGGCCCGCTCTGGAAACACCATATATTTT. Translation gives CASSGHRARSGNTIYF.

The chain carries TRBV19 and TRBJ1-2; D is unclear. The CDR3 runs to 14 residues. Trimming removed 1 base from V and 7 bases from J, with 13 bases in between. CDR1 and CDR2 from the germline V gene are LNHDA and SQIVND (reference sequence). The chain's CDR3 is CASSIVSSGSGYTF. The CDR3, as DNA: TGTGCCAGTAGTATAGTCAGTTCGGGGTCTGGCTACACCTTC.

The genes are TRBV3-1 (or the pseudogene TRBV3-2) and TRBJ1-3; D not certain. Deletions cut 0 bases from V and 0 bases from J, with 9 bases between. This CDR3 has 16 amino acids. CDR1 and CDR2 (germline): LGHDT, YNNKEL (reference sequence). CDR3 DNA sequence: TGTGCCAGCAGCCAAGATCGAGCTTCCTCTGGAAACACCATATATTTT. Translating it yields CASSQDRASSGNTIYF.

The CDR3 loop is CASSYSPGSGPEAFF. The CDR3 DNA is TGTGCCAGCAGTTACTCGCCAGGCTCAGGGCCTGAAGCTTTCTTT. J is TRBJ1-1 and V is TRBV6-5; D is possibly TRBD1 (5 bases). The V end was cut by 0 bases, the J end by 6 bases, with 14 bases between. The CDR3 runs to 15 residues. Germline V gene sequence: CDR1 MNHEY, CDR2 SVGAGI.

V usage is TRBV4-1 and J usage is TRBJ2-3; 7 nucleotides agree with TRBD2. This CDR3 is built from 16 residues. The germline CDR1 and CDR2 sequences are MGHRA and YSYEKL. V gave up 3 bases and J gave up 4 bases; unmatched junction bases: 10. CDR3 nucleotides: TGCGCCAGCAGCCAGGGAAGCGGGGAAGTTCCAGATACGCAGTATTTT. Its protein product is CASSQGSGEVPDTQYF.

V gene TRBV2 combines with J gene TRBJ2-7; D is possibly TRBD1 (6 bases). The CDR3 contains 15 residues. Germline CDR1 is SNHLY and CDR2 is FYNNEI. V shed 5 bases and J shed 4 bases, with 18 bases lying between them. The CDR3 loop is CASSTQGGKWYEQYF. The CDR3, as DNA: TGTGCCAGCAGTACACAGGGTGGAAAATGGTACGAGCAGTACTTC.

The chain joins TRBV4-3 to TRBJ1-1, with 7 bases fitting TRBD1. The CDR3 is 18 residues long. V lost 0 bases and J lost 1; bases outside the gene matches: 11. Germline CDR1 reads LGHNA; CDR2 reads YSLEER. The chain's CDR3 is CASSQEGDSRKPNTEAFF. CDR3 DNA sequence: TGCGCCAGCAGCCAAGAAGGGGACAGCCGAAAGCCGAACACTGAAGCTTTCTTT.

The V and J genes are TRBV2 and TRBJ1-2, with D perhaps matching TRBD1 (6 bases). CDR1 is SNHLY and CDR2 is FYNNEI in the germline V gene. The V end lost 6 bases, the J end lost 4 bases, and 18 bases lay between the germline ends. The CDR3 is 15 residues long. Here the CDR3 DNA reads TGTGCCAGCAGCCGGGACACCCAAGGTGGCTATGGCTACACCTTC. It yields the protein CASSRDTQGGYGYTF.

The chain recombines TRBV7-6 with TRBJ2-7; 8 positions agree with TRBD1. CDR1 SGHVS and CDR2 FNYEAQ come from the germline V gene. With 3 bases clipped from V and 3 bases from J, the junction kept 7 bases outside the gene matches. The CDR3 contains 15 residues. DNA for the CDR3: TGTGCCAGCAGCTTCAGGACAGGGCAACTCTACGAGCAGTACTTC. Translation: CASSFRTGQLYEQYF. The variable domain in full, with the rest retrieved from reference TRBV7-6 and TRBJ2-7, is GAGVSQSPRYKVTKRGQDVALRCDPISGHVSLYWYRQALGQGPEFLTYFNYEAQQDKSGLPNDRFSAERPEGSISTLTIQRTEQRDSAMYRCASSFRTGQLYEQYFGPGTRLTVT.

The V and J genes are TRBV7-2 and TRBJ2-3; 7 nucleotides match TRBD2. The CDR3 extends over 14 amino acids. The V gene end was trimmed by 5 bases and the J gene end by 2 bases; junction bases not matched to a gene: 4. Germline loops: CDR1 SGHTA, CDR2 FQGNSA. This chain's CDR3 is CASSRDYITDTQYF. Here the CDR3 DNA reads TGTGCCAGCAGCCGGGACTATATCACAGATACGCAGTATTTT.

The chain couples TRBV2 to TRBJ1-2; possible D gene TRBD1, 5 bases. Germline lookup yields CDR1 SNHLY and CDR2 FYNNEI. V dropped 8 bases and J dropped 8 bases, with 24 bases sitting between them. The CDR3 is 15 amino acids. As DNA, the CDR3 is TGTGCCAGCGGGGATCGAGTTTTCGACAGACACGGCTACACCTTC. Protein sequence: CASGDRVFDRHGYTF. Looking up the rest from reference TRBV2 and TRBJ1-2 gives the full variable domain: EPEVTQTPSHQVTQMGQEVILRCVPISNHLYFYWYRQILGQKVEFLVSFYNNEISEKSEIFDDQFSVERPDGSNFTLKIRSTKLEDSAMYFCASGDRVFDRHGYTFGSGTRLTVV.

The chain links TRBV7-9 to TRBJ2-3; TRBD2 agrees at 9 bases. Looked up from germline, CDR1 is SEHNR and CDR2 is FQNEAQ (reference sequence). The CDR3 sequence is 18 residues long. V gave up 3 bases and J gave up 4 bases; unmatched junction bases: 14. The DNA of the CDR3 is TGTGCCAGCAGCTTCAAGGGCACTAGGCGGGGGGGCGCAGATACGCAGTATTTT. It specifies CASSFKGTRRGGADTQYF.

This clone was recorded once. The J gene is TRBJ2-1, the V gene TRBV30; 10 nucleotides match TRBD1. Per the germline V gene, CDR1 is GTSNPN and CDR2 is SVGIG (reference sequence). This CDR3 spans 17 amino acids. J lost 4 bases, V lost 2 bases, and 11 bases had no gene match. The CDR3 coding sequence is TGTGCCTGGAGTCATCAAGTGGGGGACAGGGGATACAATGAGCAGTTCTTC. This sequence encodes CAWSHQVGDRGYNEQFF.

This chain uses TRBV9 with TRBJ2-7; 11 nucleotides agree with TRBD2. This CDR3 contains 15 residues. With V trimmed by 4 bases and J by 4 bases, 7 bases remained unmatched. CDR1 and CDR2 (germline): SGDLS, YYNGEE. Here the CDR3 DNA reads TGTGCCAGCAGCCGTAGCGGGGGGGCTAAATACGAGCAGTACTTC. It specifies CASSRSGGAKYEQYF.

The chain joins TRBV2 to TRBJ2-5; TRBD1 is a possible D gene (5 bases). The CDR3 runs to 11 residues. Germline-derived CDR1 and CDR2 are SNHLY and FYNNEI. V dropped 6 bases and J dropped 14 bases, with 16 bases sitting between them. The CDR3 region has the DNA TGTGCCAGCAGCCTCGACAGCCCCGAATACTTC. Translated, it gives CASSLDSPEYF.

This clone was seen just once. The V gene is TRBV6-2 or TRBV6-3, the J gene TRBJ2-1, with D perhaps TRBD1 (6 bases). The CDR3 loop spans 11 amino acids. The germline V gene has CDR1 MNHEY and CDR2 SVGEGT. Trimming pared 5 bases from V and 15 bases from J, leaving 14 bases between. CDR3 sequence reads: CASSRDRWLFF. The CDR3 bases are TGTGCCAGCAGTCGAGACAGGTGGTTGTTCTTC.

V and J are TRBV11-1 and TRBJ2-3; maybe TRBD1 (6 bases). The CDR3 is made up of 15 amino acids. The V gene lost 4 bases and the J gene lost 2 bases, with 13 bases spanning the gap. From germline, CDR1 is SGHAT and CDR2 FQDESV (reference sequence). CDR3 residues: CASSSTGHSTDTQYF. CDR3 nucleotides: TGTGCCAGCAGCTCAACAGGGCATTCCACAGATACGCAGTATTTT.

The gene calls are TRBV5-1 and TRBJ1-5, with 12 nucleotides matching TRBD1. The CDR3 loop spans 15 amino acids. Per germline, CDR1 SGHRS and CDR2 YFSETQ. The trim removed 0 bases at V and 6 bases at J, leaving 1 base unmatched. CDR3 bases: TGCGCCAGCAGCTTGGAGGGACAGGGGGCTCAGCCCCAGCATTTT. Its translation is CASSLEGQGAQPQHF.

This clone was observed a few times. The chain's CDR3 is CASSDTAAGNTIYF. The DNA for the CDR3 is TGCGCCAGCAGCGATACAGCGGCTGGAAACACCATATATTTT. The V call is TRBV10-1, the J call TRBJ1-3; D not certain. Trimming cost V 6 bases and J 2 bases, with 11 bases left between them. CDR1 is WNHNN and CDR2 is SYGVQD in the germline V gene (reference sequence). The CDR3 sequence is 14 residues long.

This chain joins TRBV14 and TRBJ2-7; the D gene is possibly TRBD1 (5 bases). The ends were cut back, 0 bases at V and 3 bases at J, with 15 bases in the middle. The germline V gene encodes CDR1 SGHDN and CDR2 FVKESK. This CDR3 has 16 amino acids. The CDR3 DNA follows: TGTGCCAGCAGCCAAGAAGGGGCCCAACCCCTCTACGAGCAGTACTTC. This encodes CASSQEGAQPLYEQYF.

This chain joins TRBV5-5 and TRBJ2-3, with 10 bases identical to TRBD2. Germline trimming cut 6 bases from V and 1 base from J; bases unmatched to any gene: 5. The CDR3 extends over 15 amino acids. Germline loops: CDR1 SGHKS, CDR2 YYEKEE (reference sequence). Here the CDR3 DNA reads TGTGCCAGCAACCCTACTAGCGGGGGCACAGATACGCAGTATTTT. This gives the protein CASNPTSGGTDTQYF. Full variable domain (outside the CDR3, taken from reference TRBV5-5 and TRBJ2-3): DAGVTQSPTHLIKTRGQQVTLRCSPISGHKSVSWYQQVLGQGPQFIFQYYEKEERGRGNFPDRFSARQFPNYSSELNVNALLLGDSALYLCASNPTSGGTDTQYFGPGTRLTVL.

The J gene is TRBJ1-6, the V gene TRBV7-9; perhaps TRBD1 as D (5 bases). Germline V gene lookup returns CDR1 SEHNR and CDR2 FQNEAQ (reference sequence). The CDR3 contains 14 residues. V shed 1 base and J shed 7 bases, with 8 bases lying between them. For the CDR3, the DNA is TGTGCCAGCAGCTTAGAGGGGAAGAATTCACCCCTCCACTTT. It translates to CASSLEGKNSPLHF.

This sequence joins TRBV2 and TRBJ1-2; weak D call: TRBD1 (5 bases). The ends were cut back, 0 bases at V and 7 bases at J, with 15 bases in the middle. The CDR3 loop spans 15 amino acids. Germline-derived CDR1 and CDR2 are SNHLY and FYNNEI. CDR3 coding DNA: TGTGCCAGCAGTGAAGCGCAGGGCAGCCTGGGTGGCTACACCTTC. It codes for CASSEAQGSLGGYTF.

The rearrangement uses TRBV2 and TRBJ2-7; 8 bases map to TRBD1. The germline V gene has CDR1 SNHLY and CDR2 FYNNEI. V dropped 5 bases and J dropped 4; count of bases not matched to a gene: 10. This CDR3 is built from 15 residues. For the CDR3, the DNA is TGTGCCAGCAGTCCCGGACAGGGAAGACTATACGAGCAGTACTTC. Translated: CASSPGQGRLYEQYF.

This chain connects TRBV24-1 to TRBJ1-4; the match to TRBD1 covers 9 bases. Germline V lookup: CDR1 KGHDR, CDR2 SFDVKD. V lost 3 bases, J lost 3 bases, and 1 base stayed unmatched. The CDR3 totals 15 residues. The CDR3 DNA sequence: TGTGCCACCAGTGATAGGACAGGGGCTAATGAAAAACTGTTTTTT. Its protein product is CATSDRTGANEKLFF.

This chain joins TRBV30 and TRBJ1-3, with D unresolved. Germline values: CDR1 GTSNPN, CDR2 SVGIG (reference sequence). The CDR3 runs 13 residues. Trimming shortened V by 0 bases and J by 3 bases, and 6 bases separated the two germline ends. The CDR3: CAWSVSGGNTIYF. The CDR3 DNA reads TGTGCCTGGAGTGTTTCGGGTGGAAACACCATATATTTT.

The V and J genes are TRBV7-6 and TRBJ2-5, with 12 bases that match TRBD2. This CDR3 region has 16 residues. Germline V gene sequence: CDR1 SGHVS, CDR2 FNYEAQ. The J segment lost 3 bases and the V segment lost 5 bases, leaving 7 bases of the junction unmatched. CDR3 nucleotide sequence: TGTGCCAGCAGCCCCCGACTAGCGGGGGCGGAAGAGACCCAGTACTTC. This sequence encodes CASSPRLAGAEETQYF.